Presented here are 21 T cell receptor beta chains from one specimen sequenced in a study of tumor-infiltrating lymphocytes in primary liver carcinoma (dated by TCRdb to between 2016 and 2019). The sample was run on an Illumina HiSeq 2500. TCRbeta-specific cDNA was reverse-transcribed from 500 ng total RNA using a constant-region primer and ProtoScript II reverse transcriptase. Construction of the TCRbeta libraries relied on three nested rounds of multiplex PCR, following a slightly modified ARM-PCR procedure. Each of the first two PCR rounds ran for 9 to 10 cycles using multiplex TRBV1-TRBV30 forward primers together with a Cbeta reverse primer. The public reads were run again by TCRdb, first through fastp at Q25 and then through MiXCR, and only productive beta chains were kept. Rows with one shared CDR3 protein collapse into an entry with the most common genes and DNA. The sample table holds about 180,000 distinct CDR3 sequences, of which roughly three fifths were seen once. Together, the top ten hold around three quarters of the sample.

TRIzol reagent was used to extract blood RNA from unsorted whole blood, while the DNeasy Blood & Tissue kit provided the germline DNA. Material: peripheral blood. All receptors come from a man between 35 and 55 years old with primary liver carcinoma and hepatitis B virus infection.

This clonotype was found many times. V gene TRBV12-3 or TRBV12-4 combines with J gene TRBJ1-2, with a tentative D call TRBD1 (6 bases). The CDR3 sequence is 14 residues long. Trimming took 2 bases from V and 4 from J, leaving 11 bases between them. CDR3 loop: CASSLRGALYGYTF. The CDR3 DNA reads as TGTGCCAGCAGTTTAAGGGGGGCCCTCTATGGCTACACCTTC.

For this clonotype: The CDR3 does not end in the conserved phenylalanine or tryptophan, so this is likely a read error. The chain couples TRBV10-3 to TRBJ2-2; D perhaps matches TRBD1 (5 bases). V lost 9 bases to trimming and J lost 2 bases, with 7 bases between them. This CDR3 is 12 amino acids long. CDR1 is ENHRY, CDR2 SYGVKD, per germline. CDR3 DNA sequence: TGTGCCATGCAGGGAAACACCGGGGAGCTGTTTATT. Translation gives CAMQGNTGELFI.

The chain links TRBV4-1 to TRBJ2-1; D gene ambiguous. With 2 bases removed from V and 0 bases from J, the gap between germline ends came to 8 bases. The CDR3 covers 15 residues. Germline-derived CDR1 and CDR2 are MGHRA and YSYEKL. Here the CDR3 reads CASSQRASSYNEQFF. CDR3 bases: TGCGCCAGCAGCCAAAGAGCCAGCTCCTACAATGAGCAGTTCTTC.

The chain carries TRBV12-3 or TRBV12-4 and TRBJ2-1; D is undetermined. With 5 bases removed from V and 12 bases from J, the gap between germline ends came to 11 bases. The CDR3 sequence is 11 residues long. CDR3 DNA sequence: TGTGCCAGCAGTGCATCCCATGGGCAGTTCTTC. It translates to CASSASHGQFF.

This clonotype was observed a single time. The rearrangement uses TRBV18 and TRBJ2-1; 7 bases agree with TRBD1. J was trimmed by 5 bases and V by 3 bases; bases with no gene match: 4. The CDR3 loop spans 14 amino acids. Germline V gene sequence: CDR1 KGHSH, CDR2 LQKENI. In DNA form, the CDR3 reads TGTGCCAGCTCACCCGACAGGGCCAACAATGAGCAGTTCTTC. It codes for CASSPDRANNEQFF.

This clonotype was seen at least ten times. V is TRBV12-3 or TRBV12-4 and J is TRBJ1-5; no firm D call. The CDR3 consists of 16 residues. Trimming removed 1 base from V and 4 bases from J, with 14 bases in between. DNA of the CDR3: TGTGCCAGCAGTTTAGGTGCTGGGAAGGGTAATCAGCCCCAGCATTTT. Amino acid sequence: CASSLGAGKGNQPQHF.

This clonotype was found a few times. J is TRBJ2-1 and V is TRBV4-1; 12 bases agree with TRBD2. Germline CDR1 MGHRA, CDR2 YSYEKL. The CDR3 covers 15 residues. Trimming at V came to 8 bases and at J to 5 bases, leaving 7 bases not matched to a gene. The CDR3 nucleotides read TGCGCCAGCGCCAGGACTAGCGGGATTGACAATGAGCAGTTCTTC. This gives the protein CASARTSGIDNEQFF.

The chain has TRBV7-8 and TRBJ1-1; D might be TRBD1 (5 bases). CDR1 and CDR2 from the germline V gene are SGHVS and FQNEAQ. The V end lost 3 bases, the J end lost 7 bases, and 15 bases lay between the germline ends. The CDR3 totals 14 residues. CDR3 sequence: CASSLDTGGYEAFF. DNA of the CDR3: TGTGCCAGCAGCTTGGACACTGGGGGGTATGAAGCTTTCTTT.

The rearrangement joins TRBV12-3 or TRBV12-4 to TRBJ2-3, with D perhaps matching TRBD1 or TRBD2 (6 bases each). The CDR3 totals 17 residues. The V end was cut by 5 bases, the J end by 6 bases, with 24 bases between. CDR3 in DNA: TGTGCCAGCAGTCCCCAGGGGAGGTGGGTACAGACGGATACGCAGTATTTT. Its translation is CASSPQGRWVQTDTQYF.

Here the CDR3 reads CASSYGQAGNIVAFF. The CDR3 nucleotides are TGTGCCAGCAGCTACGGACAGGCGGGGAACATTGTAGCTTTCTTT. This chain links TRBV11-1 with TRBJ1-1; 7 positions agree with TRBD1. The V gene end was trimmed by 4 bases and the J gene end by 10 bases; junction bases not matched to a gene: 15. The CDR3 runs to 15 residues. CDR1 is SGHAT and CDR2 is FQDESV in the germline V gene (reference sequence).

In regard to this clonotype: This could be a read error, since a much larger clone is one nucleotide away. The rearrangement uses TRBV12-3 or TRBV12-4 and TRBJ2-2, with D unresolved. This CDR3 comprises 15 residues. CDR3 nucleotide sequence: TGTGCCAGCAGTTTTCCCGGGCCGAACGCCGGGGAGCTGTTTTTT. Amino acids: CASSFPGPNAGELFF.

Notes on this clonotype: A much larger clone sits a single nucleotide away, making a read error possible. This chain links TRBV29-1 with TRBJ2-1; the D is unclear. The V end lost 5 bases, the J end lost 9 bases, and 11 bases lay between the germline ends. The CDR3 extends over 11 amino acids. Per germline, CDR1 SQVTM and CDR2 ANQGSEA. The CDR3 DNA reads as TGCAGCGTTCACAAGGTCGGTGAGCAGTTCTTC. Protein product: CSVHKVGEQFF.

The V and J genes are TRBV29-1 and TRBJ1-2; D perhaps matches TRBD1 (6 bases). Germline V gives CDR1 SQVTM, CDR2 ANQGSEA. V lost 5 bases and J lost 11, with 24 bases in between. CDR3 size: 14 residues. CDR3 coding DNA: TGCAGCGTTAACCAAAGGGGGTCAGGGCCTGGTTACACCTTC. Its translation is CSVNQRGSGPGYTF.

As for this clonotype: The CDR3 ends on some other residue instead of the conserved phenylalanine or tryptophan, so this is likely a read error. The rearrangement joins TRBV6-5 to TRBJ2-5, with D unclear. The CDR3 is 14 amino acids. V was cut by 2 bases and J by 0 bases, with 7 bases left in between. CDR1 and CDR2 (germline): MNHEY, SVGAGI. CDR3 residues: CASSYARYQETQYL. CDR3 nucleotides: TGTGCCAGCAGTTACGCCAGGTACCAAGAGACCCAGTACCTC.

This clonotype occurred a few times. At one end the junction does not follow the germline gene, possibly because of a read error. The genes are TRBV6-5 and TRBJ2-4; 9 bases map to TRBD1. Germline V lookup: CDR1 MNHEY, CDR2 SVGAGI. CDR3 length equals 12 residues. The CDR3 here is CASRAPGTGWDF. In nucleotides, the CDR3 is TGTGCCAGCAGAGCCCCCGGGACAGGGTGGGACTTC.

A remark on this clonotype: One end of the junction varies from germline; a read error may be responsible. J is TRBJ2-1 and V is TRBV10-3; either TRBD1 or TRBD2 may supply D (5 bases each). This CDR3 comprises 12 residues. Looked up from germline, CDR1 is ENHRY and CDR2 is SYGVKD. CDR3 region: CAISESAGAALF. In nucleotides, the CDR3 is TGTGCCATCAGTGAGTCAGCCGGGGCGGCCCTCTTC.

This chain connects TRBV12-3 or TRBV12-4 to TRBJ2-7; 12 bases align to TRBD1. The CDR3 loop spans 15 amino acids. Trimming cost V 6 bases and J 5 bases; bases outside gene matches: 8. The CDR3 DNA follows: TGTGCCAGCAGCGAACTGGGACAGGGGGCTAACGAGCAGTACTTC. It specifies CASSELGQGANEQYF.

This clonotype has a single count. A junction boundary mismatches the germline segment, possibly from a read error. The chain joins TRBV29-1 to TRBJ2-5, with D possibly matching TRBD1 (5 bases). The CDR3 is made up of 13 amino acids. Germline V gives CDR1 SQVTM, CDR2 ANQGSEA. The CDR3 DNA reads TGCAGCGTTGAGGGGCGTAACAAAGAGACTCAGTACTTC. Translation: CSVEGRNKETQYF.

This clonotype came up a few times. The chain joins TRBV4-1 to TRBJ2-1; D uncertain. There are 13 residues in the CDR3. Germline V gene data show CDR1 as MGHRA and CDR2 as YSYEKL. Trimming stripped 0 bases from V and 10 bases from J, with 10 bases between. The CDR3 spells CASSQDPSGEQFF. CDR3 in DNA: TGCGCCAGCAGCCAAGATCCTTCCGGCGAGCAGTTCTTC.

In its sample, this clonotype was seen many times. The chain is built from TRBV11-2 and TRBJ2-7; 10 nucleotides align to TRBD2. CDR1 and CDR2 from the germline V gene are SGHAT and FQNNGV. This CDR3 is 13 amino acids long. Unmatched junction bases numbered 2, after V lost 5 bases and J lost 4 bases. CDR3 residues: CASSPAGGYEQYF. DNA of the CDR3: TGTGCCAGCAGCCCAGCGGGAGGGTACGAGCAGTACTTC. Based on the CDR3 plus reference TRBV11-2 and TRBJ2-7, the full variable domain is EAGVAQSPRYKIIEKRQSVAFWCNPISGHATLYWYQQILGQGPKLLIQFQNNGVVDDSQLPKDRFSAERLKGVDSTLKIQPAKLEDSAVYLCASSPAGGYEQYFGPGTRLTVT.

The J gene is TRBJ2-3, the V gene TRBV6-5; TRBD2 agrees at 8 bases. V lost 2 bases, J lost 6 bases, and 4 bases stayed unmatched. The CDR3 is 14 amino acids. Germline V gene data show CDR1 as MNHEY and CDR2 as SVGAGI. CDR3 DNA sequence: TGTGCCAGCAGTTACAGCGGGAGTTCCGATACGCAGTATTTT. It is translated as CASSYSGSSDTQYF.